Shown below are 32 T cell receptor beta chains from a single sample sequenced in a study of CD8+CD57+ T cells in acquired aplastic anemia. Genomic DNA, serving as template, underwent TCR beta VDJ and CDR3 profiling. MiXCR was run by TCRdb on the reads, yielding one entry per CDR3 protein. The sample includes about 160,000 distinct CDR3 sequences, around half of them seen just once. All patients picked for sequencing had shown, by flow cytometry, an expansion of CD8+CD57+ cells. The sequenced sample was sorted CD4+, CD8+, or CD8+CD57+ T cells (not recorded which) from PBMCs. The receptors come from a human donor with aplastic anemia.

The chain carries TRBV24-1 and TRBJ2-3; 7 bases align to TRBD1. Germline CDR1 and CDR2: KGHDR and SFDVKD. The junction had 20 bases not matched to a gene; V was cut back by 3 bases and J by 0 bases. The CDR3 consists of 21 residues. For the CDR3, the DNA is TGTGCCACCAGTGATACCCCAAAGCCCCTCCCGGGACAGACTAGCACAGATACGCAGTATTTT. It is translated as CATSDTPKPLPGQTSTDTQYF.

The chain recombines TRBV19 with TRBJ1-5, with TRBD1 matching 8 bases. The CDR3 length is 14 residues. Germline V lookup: CDR1 LNHDA, CDR2 SQIVND (reference sequence). Trimming cost V 1 base and J 6 bases; bases outside gene matches: 2. The CDR3 nucleotides read TGTGCCAGTAGTATAGCAGGGGGCGGTCAGCCCCAGCATTTT. This gives the protein CASSIAGGGQPQHF.

This clonotype has more than one count but fewer than ten. The chain joins TRBV15 to TRBJ2-2, with a weak D call TRBD1 (6 bases). The CDR3 loop spans 13 amino acids. The germline V and J ends were trimmed by 5 bases and 7 bases, with 11 bases remaining between them. CDR1 and CDR2 from the germline V gene are LNHNV and YYDKDF (reference sequence). The CDR3 nucleotides read TGTGCCACCAGCGACCGGACAGACGGGGAGCTGTTTTTT. It yields the protein CATSDRTDGELFF.

This CDR3 reads CASSLDTYNEQFF. The CDR3 DNA sequence: TGCGCCAGCAGCTTGGATACCTACAATGAGCAGTTCTTC. The chain couples TRBV5-1 to TRBJ2-1; D unresolved. This CDR3 region has 13 residues. CDR1 and CDR2 from the germline V gene are SGHRS and YFSETQ. Trimming shortened V by 0 bases and J by 2 bases, and 3 bases separated the two germline ends.

There are a few counts of this clonotype. The chain uses TRBV27 and TRBJ2-3; D gene uncertain. This CDR3 contains 15 residues. CDR1 MNHEY and CDR2 SMNVEV come from the germline V gene (reference sequence). V was shortened by 3 bases and J by 0 bases, with 10 bases between the two germline ends. The CDR3 DNA sequence: TGTGCCAGCAGTTTGGCCAGCAAAAGCACAGATACGCAGTATTTT. Its translation: CASSLASKSTDTQYF.

DNA for the CDR3: TGCGCCAGCAGCTTGGAGGCGGATTTCTACAATGAGCAGTTCTTC. This codes for CASSLEADFYNEQFF. The V call is TRBV5-1, the J call TRBJ2-1, with D unresolved. The CDR3 loop spans 15 amino acids. The ends were cut back, 0 bases at V and 3 bases at J, with 10 bases in the middle. The germline CDR1 and CDR2 sequences are SGHRS and YFSETQ.

J is TRBJ1-4 and V is TRBV24-1; D may be TRBD1 (6 bases). Trimming removed 4 bases at V and 12 bases at J, with 17 bases between. Germline V gene sequence: CDR1 KGHDR, CDR2 SFDVKD. The CDR3 totals 14 residues. The CDR3: CATSDIDRPEELFF. CDR3 nucleotides: TGTGCCACCAGTGACATCGACAGGCCGGAGGAACTGTTTTTT.

This clonotype came up a few times. This chain links TRBV19 with TRBJ2-6; a possible D gene is TRBD2 (5 bases). The ends were cut back, 3 bases at V and 0 bases at J, with 6 bases in the middle. The CDR3 contains 15 residues. Germline CDR1 reads LNHDA; CDR2 reads SQIVND (reference sequence). The CDR3 sequence: CASSILASGANVLTF. The CDR3 DNA sequence: TGTGCCAGTAGTATCCTAGCCTCTGGGGCCAACGTCCTGACTTTC.

This clonotype was detected many times. J is TRBJ1-5 and V is TRBV6-1; unclear D gene. Germline CDR1 is MNHNS and CDR2 is SASEGT. Between the trimmed V and J ends, which lost 1 base and 6 bases, there was a span of 13 bases. The CDR3 is made up of 15 amino acids. The CDR3 is CASSEVLERSQPQHF. The DNA for the CDR3 is TGTGCCAGCAGTGAAGTGCTGGAAAGGTCTCAGCCCCAGCATTTT.

This clonotype was found once. The genes are TRBV5-6 and TRBJ1-1, with 8 bases matching TRBD1. The V segment lost 4 bases and the J segment 10 bases; nucleotides outside the gene matches: 3. CDR1 is SGHDT and CDR2 is YYEEEE in the germline V gene. This CDR3 region has 11 residues. CDR3 protein: CASSRQGRAFF. CDR3 in DNA: TGTGCCAGCAGCCGACAGGGGAGAGCTTTCTTT.

Notes on this clonotype: One end of the junction varies from germline; a read error may be responsible. The chain employs TRBV19 and TRBJ2-7; possibly TRBD2 for D (5 bases). The CDR3 runs 14 residues. CDR1 LNHDA and CDR2 SQIVND come from the germline V gene (reference sequence). The CDR3 DNA follows: TGTGCCAGTAGTATAAATCGAGGGAAGGATGAAGCTTTCTTC. Translated: CASSINRGKDEAFF.

The V call is TRBV18, the J call TRBJ1-6, with D perhaps TRBD1 (6 bases). There are 15 residues in the CDR3. V lost 3 bases and J 8 bases, leaving 14 bases between the germline ends. Germline V gene lookup returns CDR1 KGHSH and CDR2 LQKENI. CDR3 in amino acids: CASSPSTGLDSPLHF. DNA of the CDR3: TGTGCCAGCTCACCTAGTACAGGGTTGGATTCACCCCTCCACTTT.

V is TRBV19 and J is TRBJ1-1; D uncertain. Germline CDR1 LNHDA, CDR2 SQIVND (reference sequence). Trimming removed 6 bases from V and 7 bases from J, with 9 bases in between. The CDR3 is made up of 11 amino acids. This chain's CDR3 is CASSRQSEAFF. The CDR3 coding sequence is TGTGCCAGTAGCCGCCAGAGTGAAGCTTTCTTT.

The J gene is TRBJ1-2, the V gene TRBV6-1; no clear D. The CDR3 length is 12 residues. Looked up from germline, CDR1 is MNHNS and CDR2 is SASEGT. V lost 7 bases and J 5 bases, leaving 11 bases between the germline ends. CDR3 nucleotide sequence: TGTGCCAGCATGTCGGCAGATTATGGCTACACCTTC. The encoded protein is CASMSADYGYTF.

This clonotype was detected many times. This chain uses TRBV5-1 with TRBJ2-3, with D hard to call. The germline V gene has CDR1 SGHRS and CDR2 YFSETQ. The CDR3 covers 15 residues. The V and J ends lost 0 bases and 0 bases respectively, with 8 bases between them. The CDR3 nucleotides read TGCGCCAGCAGCTTGGTTGATCCTAGCACAGATACGCAGTATTTT. This codes for CASSLVDPSTDTQYF.

This rearrangement joins TRBV5-2 to TRBJ2-3. TRBV5-2 counts as a pseudogene. This CDR3 has 15 residues. This chain's CDR3 is CASNPRLWSADTQYF. CDR3 sequence (DNA): TGTGCCAGCAACCCACGGCTTTGGTCGGCAGATACGCAGTATTTT.

The chain carries TRBV2 and TRBJ1-5; no clear D gene. Trimming left V 0 bases short and J 10 bases short, with 7 bases between. CDR3 length equals 12 residues. Looked up from germline, CDR1 is SNHLY and CDR2 is FYNNEI. CDR3 loop: CASSEARLPQHF. The CDR3 nucleotides are TGTGCCAGCAGTGAAGCGCGACTCCCCCAGCATTTT. Full variable domain (rest looked up from reference TRBV2 and TRBJ1-5): EPEVTQTPSHQVTQMGQEVILRCVPISNHLYFYWYRQILGQKVEFLVSFYNNEISEKSEIFDDQFSVERPDGSNFTLKIRSTKLEDSAMYFCASSEARLPQHFGDGTRLSIL.

The gene calls are TRBV27 and TRBJ2-1; TRBD1 is a possible D gene (6 bases). CDR3 length: 15 residues. V lost 5 bases and J lost 7, with 18 bases in between. The germline CDR1 and CDR2 sequences are MNHEY and SMNVEV (reference sequence). This CDR3 reads CASSIPTGAGNEQFF. CDR3 bases: TGTGCCAGCAGTATCCCGACAGGAGCAGGTAATGAGCAGTTCTTC.

The sample holds many counts of this clonotype. V and J are TRBV6-2 or TRBV6-3 and TRBJ2-7; D remains ambiguous. Per the germline V gene, CDR1 is MNHEY and CDR2 is SVGEGT. The CDR3 sequence is 14 residues long. The V end was cut by 1 base, the J end by 4 bases, with 11 bases between. As DNA, the CDR3 is TGTGCCAGCAGTTACTTAACAGCACGGTACGAGCAGTACTTC. Residues: CASSYLTARYEQYF.

This clonotype was observed many times. This rearrangement joins TRBV7-2 to TRBJ1-5, with D perhaps matching TRBD1 (6 bases). CDR3 length equals 15 residues. Per germline, CDR1 SGHTA and CDR2 FQGNSA. With 3 bases removed from V and 5 bases from J, the gap between germline ends came to 14 bases. The chain's CDR3 is CASSFFGGEDQPQHF. The CDR3 coding sequence is TGTGCCAGCAGCTTTTTCGGGGGCGAGGATCAGCCCCAGCATTTT.

This clonotype was seen many times. This sequence joins TRBV4-3 and TRBJ1-2, with 10 bases that match TRBD1. V lost 3 bases to trimming and J lost 4 bases; unmatched junction nucleotides: 8. Germline values: CDR1 LGHNA, CDR2 YSLEER. The CDR3 is made up of 16 amino acids. The DNA of the CDR3 is TGCGCCAGCAGCCATACCGGGACAGGGGCGGGCTATGGCTACACCTTC. It yields the protein CASSHTGTGAGYGYTF.

The chain joins TRBV30 to TRBJ1-1; no reliable D call. The germline V gene has CDR1 GTSNPN and CDR2 SVGIG (reference sequence). This CDR3 comprises 10 residues. Trimming took off 4 bases at V and 5 bases at J, with 5 bases between the two ends. Here the CDR3 reads CAWMGTEAFF. The CDR3, as DNA: TGTGCCTGGATGGGGACTGAAGCTTTCTTT.

This clonotype has at least ten counts. V and J are TRBV5-1 and TRBJ2-7; D possibly corresponds to TRBD2 (6 bases). V was clipped by 5 bases and J by 1 base, with 16 bases between them. The CDR3 runs to 15 residues. Looked up from germline, CDR1 is SGHRS and CDR2 is YFSETQ. CDR3 DNA sequence: TGCGCCAGCAGGTTACGTGGAGGGACTTCCTACGAGCAGTACTTC. Translating gives CASRLRGGTSYEQYF.

J is TRBJ2-5 and V is TRBV15; TRBD2 aligns across 8 bases. Germline assignment: CDR1 LNHNV and CDR2 YYDKDF (reference sequence). J was trimmed by 1 base and V by 4 bases; bases with no gene match: 2. This CDR3 is 14 amino acids long. CDR3 residues: CATSTRGGQETQYF. DNA of the CDR3: TGTGCCACCAGCACCCGGGGGGGCCAAGAGACCCAGTACTTC.

Details on this clonotype: A much larger clone is a single base away; this may be a read error. The rearrangement joins TRBV9 to TRBJ1-1; D is undetermined. The length of the CDR3 is 18 residues. V shed 0 bases and J shed 1 base, with 19 bases lying between them. CDR1 SGDLS and CDR2 YYNGEE come from the germline V gene. The CDR3 DNA reads as TGTGCCAGCAGCGTAGGAGCCCGGCTTTCAAGCACGAACACTGAAGCTTTCTTT. It yields the protein CASSVGARLSSTNTEAFF.

This clonotype was observed once. Compared with germline, one end of the junction differs, possibly owing to a read error. The chain couples TRBV7-9 to TRBJ2-7; D uncertain. The CDR3 loop spans 11 amino acids. The germline V gene encodes CDR1 SEHNR and CDR2 FQNEAQ (reference sequence). CDR3 in amino acids: CASSTTYEQCF. The CDR3 bases are TGTGCCAGCAGCACAACCTACGAGCAGTGCTTC.

The rearrangement joins TRBV4-1 to TRBJ2-7, with D possibly matching TRBD1 (5 bases). V shed 4 bases and J shed 1 base, with 20 bases lying between them. Germline CDR1 is MGHRA and CDR2 is YSYEKL. The CDR3 is 17 amino acids. CDR3 sequence: CASSPDISADKSYEQYF. The DNA of the CDR3 is TGCGCCAGCAGCCCAGACATCAGCGCGGACAAATCCTACGAGCAGTACTTC.

This clonotype was picked up one time. V usage is TRBV7-9 and J usage is TRBJ1-1; unclear D gene. V lost 10 bases and J 3 bases, leaving 9 bases between the germline ends. Germline CDR1 and CDR2: SEHNR and FQNEAQ (reference sequence). This CDR3 contains 11 residues. CDR3 in amino acids: CATTDYTEAFF. The CDR3 DNA follows: TGTGCCACCACAGATTACACTGAAGCTTTCTTT.

V and J are TRBV19 and TRBJ1-1; tentatively, D is TRBD1 (6 bases). V gave up 3 bases and J gave up 2 bases, with 13 bases separating them. CDR3 size: 15 residues. Germline V gene lookup returns CDR1 LNHDA and CDR2 SQIVND (reference sequence). CDR3 in amino acids: CASSIRGGGNTEAFF. DNA of the CDR3: TGTGCCAGTAGTATTCGGGGAGGGGGAAACACTGAAGCTTTCTTT.

There are many counts of this clonotype. The J gene is TRBJ1-5, the V gene TRBV6-1; TRBD1 aligns across 7 bases. The ends lost 6 bases at V and 7 bases at J; junction bases unmatched: 9. Germline CDR1 is MNHNS and CDR2 is SASEGT. This CDR3 contains 14 residues. CDR3 nucleotides: TGTGCCAGCAGCCCTGACAGGGAGTCCCAGCCCCAGCATTTT. It codes for CASSPDRESQPQHF.

This clonotype was detected only a few times. The rearrangement uses TRBV7-3 and TRBJ2-7, with D hard to call. The V end was cut by 7 bases, the J end by 4 bases, with 2 bases between. Germline CDR1 reads SGHTA; CDR2 reads FQGTGA. This CDR3 is 9 amino acids long. CDR3 residues: CASTYEQYF. In DNA form, the CDR3 reads TGTGCCAGCACTTACGAGCAGTACTTC.

The chain has TRBV7-9 and TRBJ2-1, with D maybe TRBD2 (5 bases). The germline gives CDR1 SEHNR, CDR2 FQNEAQ (reference sequence). The CDR3 totals 13 residues. Trimming removed 5 bases at V and 10 bases at J, with 15 bases between. This CDR3 is CASSRTRVGEQFF. The CDR3 nucleotides read TGTGCCAGCAGCAGAACGCGGGTGGGGGAGCAGTTCTTC. The complete variable domain, with remaining parts taken from reference TRBV7-9 and TRBJ2-1, reads DTGVSQNPRHKITKRGQNVTFRCDPISEHNRLYWYRQTLGQGPEFLTYFQNEAQLEKSRLLSDRFSAERPKGSFSTLEIQRTEQGDSAMYLCASSRTRVGEQFFGPGTRLTVL.